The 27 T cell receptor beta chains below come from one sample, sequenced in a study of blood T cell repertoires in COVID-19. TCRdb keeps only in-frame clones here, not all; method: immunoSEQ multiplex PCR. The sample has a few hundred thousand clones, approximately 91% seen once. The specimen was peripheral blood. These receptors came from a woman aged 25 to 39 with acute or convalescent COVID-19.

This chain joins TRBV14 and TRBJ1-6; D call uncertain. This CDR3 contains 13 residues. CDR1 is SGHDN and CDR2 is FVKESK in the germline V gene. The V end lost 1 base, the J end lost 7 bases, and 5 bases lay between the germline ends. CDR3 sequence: CASSQVGNSPLHF. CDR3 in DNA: TGTGCCAGCAGCCAAGTCGGGAATTCACCCCTCCACTTT. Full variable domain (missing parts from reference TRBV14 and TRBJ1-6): EAGVTQFPSHSVIEKGQTVTLRCDPISGHDNLYWYRRVMGKEIKFLLHFVKESKQDESGMPNNRFLAERTGGTYSTLKVQPAELEDSGVYFCASSQVGNSPLHFGNGTRLTVT.

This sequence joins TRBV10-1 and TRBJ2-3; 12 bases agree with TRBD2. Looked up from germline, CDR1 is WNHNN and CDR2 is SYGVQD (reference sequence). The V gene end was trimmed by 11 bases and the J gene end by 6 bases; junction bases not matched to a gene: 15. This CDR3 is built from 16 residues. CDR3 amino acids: CAGGGTSGLHRDTQYF. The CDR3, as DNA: TGCGCCGGGGGGGGGACTAGCGGGCTCCACCGGGATACGCAGTATTTT.

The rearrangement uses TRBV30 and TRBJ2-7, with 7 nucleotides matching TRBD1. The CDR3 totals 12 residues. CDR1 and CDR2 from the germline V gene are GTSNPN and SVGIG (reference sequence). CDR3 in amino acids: CAHEGAVYEQYF. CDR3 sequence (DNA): TGTGCACATGAGGGGGCGGTCTACGAGCAGTACTTC.

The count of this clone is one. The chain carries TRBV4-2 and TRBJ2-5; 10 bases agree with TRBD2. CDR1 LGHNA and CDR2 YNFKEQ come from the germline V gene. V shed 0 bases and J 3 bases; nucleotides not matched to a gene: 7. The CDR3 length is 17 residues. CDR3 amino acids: CASSQDRLLAGEETQYF. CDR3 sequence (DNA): TGTGCCAGCAGCCAAGATCGGCTCCTAGCGGGAGAAGAGACCCAGTACTTC.

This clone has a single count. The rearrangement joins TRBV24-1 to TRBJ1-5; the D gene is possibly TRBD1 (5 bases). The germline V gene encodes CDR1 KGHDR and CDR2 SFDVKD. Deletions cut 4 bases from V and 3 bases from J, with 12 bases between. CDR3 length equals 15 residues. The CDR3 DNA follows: TGTGCCACCAGTGACCGACGACAGATCAATCAGCCCCAGCATTTT. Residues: CATSDRRQINQPQHF.

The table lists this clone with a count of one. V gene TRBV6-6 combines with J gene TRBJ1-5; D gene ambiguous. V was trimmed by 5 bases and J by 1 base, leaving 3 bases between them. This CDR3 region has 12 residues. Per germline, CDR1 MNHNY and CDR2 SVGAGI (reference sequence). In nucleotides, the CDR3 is TGTGCCAGCAGTATAAGCAATCAGCCCCAGCATTTT. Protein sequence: CASSISNQPQHF.

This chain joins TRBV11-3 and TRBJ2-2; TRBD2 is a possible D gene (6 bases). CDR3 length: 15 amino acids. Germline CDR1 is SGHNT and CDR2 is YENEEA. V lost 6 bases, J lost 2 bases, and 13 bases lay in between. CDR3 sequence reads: CASSRLGGNTGELFF. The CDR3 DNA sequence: TGTGCCAGCAGTCGACTGGGAGGAAACACCGGGGAGCTGTTTTTT.

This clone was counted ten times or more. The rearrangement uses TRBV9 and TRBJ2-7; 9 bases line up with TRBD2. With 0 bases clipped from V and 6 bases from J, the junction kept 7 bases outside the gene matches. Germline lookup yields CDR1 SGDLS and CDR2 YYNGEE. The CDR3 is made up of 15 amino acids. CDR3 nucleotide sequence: TGTGCCAGCAGCGTAGGCGGCGGGAGGGCCGCCGAGCAGTACTTC. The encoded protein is CASSVGGGRAAEQYF.

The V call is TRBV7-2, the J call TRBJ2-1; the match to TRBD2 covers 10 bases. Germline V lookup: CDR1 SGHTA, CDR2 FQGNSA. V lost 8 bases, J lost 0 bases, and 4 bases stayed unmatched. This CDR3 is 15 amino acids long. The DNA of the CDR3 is TGTGCCAGCCGACTAGCGGGTGGCTCCTACAATGAGCAGTTCTTC. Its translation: CASRLAGGSYNEQFF.

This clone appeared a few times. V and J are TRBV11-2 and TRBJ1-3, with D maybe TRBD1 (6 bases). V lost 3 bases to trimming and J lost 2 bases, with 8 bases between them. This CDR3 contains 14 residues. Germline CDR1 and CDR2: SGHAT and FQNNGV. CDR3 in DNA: TGTGCCAGCAGCTTTACAGGGCCTGGAAACACCATATATTTT. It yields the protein CASSFTGPGNTIYF.

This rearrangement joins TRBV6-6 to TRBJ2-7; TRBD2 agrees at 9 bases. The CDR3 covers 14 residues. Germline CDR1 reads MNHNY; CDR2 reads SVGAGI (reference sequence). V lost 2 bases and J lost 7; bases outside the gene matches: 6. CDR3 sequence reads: CASSYPGTSLEQYF. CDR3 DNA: TGTGCCAGCAGTTACCCCGGGACTAGCTTGGAGCAGTACTTC.

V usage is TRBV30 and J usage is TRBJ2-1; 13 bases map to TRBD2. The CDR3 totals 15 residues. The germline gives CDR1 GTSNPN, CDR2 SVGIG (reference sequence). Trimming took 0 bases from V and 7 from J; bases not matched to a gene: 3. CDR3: CAWSVVLAGGNEQFF. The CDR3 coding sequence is TGTGCCTGGAGTGTGGTACTAGCGGGAGGGAATGAGCAGTTCTTC.

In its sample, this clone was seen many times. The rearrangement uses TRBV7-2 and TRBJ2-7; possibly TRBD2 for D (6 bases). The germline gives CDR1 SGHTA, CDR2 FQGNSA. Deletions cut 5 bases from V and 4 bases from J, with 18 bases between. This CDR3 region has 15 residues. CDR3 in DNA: TGTGCCAGCAGCCATAGGGGCGGGATAGTATACGAGCAGTACTTC. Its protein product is CASSHRGGIVYEQYF.

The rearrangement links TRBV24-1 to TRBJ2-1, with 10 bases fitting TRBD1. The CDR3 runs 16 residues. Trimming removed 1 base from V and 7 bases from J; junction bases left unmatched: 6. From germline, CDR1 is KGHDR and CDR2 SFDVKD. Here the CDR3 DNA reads TGTGCCACCAGTGATTTACGGGGACAGGGGACAAATGAGCAGTTCTTC. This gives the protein CATSDLRGQGTNEQFF.

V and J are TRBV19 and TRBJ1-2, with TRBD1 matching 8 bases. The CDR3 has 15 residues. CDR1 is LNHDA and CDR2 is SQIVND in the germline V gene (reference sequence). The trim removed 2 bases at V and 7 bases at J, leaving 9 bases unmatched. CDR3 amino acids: CASSIRLRGHAGYTF. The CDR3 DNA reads TGTGCCAGTAGTATAAGGCTCAGGGGGCATGCTGGCTACACCTTC.

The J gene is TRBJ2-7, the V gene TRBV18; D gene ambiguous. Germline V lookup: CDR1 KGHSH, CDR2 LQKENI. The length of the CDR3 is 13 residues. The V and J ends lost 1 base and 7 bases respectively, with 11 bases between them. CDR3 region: CASSPHEVGEQYF. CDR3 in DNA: TGTGCCAGCTCACCACATGAGGTTGGAGAGCAGTACTTC.

The CDR3 is CAWSEGGTGSSYGYTF. DNA of the CDR3: TGTGCCTGGAGTGAGGGTGGGACAGGGAGCTCCTATGGCTACACCTTC. The V gene is TRBV30, the J gene TRBJ1-2; 9 bases match TRBD1. This CDR3 region has 16 residues. V trimming: 1 base; J trimming: 4 bases; junction bases outside the gene matches: 10. Looked up from germline, CDR1 is GTSNPN and CDR2 is SVGIG (reference sequence). Full variable domain (outside the CDR3, taken from reference TRBV30 and TRBJ1-2): SQTIHQWPATLVQPVGSPLSLECTVEGTSNPNLYWYRQAAGRGLQLLFYSVGIGQISSEVPQNLSASRPQDRQFILSSKKLLLSDSGFYLCAWSEGGTGSSYGYTFGSGTRLTVV.

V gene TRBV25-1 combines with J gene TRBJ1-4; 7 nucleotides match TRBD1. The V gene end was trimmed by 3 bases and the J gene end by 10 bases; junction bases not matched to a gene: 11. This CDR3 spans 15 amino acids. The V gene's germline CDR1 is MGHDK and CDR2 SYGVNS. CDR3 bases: TGTGCCAGCAGTGAGACTGACAGGGCGGTAGTAAAACTGTTTTTT. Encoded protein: CASSETDRAVVKLFF.

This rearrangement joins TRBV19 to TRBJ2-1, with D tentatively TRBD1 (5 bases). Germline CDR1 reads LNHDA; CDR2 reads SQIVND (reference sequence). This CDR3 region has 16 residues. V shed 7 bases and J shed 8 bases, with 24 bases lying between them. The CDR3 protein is CASTKIPWGFTDEQFF. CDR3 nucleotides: TGTGCCAGTACCAAGATTCCCTGGGGCTTCACGGATGAGCAGTTCTTC. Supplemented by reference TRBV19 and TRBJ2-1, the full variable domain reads DGGITQSPKYLFRKEGQNVTLSCEQNLNHDAMYWYRQDPGQGLRLIYYSQIVNDFQKGDIAEGYSVSREKKESFPLTVTSAQKNPTAFYLCASTKIPWGFTDEQFFGPGTRLTVL.

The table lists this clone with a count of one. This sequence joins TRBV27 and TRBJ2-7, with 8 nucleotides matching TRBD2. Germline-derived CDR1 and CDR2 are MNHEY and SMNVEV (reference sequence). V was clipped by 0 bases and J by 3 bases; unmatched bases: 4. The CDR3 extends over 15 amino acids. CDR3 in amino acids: CASSLSWTSSYEQYF. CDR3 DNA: TGTGCCAGCAGTTTATCATGGACTAGCAGCTACGAGCAGTACTTC.

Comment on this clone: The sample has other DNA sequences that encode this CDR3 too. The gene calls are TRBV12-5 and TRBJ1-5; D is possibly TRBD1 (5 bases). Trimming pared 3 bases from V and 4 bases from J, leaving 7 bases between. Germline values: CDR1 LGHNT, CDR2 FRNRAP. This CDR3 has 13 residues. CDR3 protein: CASGFGGNQPQHF. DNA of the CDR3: TGTGCTAGTGGTTTCGGGGGAAATCAGCCCCAGCATTTT.

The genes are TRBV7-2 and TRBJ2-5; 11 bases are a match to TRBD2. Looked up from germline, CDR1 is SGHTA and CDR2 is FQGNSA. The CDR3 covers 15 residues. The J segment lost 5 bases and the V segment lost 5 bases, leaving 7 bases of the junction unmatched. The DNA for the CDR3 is TGTGCCAGCAGCGGTAGCGGGAGGGGAGGCGAGACCCAGTACTTC. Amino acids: CASSGSGRGGETQYF.

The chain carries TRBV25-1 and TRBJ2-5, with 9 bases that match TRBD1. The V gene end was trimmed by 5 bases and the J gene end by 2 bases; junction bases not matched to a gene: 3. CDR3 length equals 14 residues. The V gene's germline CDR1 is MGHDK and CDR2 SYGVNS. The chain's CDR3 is CASSRTGVQETQYF. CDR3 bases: TGTGCCAGCAGTCGGACAGGGGTACAAGAGACCCAGTACTTC.

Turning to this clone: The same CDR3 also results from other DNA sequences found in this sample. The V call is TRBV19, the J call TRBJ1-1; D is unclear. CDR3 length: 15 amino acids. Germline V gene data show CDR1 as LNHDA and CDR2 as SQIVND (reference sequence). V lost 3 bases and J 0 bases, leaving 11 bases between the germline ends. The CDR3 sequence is CASSIGTAMNTEAFF. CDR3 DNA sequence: TGTGCCAGTAGTATTGGTACAGCCATGAACACTGAAGCTTTCTTT.

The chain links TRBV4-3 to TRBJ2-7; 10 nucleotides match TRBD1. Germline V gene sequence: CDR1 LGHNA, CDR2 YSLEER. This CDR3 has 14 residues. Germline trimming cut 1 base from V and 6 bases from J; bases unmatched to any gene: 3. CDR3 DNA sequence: TGCGCCAGCAGCCAAGGGAGGACAGGGGGCGAGCAGTACTTC. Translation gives CASSQGRTGGEQYF.

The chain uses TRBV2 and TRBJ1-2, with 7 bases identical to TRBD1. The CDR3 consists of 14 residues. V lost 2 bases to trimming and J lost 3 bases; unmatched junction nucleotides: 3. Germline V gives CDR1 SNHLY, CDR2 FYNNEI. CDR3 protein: CASSELTGDYGYTF. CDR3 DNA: TGTGCCAGCAGTGAACTTACAGGGGACTATGGCTACACCTTC.

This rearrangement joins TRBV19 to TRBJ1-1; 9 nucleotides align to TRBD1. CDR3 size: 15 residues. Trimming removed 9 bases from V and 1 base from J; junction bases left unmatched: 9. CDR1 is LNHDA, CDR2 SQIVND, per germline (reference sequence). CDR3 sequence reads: CASYRDRVRNTEAFF. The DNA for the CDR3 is TGTGCCAGCTACCGGGACAGGGTGAGGAACACTGAAGCTTTCTTT.